This T cell receptor beta chain stems from a study of shared clonotypes between healthy human individuals. Sequenced by immunoSEQ multiplex PCR; TCRdb stores in-frame clones only, minus some. This sample carries some 2,000,000 clones, 90% to 95% of them seen once, and the ten largest clones take more than 0.1%. Germline V gives CDR1 GTSNPN, CDR2 SVGIG (reference sequence). V lost 5 bases, J lost 6 bases, and 10 bases lay in between. The CDR3 covers 12 residues. Recent vaccinations or acute infections were absent in the healthy HIV-negative adult donors. Everyone who donated was a Caucasian adult who lived in Nashville, Tennessee.

The TCR was taken from a man younger than 35 in good health. This chain uses TRBV30 with TRBJ2-2; D uncertain. The sample consisted of naive CD4+ T cells sorted from blood. This sample's subset: CD45RA+ positively selected. For the CDR3, the DNA is TGTGCCTGGTCGAATGAGGCCGGGGAGCTGTTTTTT. Amino acid sequence: CAWSNEAGELFF. The full variable domain, rest sourced from reference TRBV30 and TRBJ2-2, is SQTIHQWPATLVQPVGSPLSLECTVEGTSNPNLYWYRQAAGRGLQLLFYSVGIGQISSEVPQNLSASRPQDRQFILSSKKLLLSDSGFYLCAWSNEAGELFFGEGSRLTVL.